This TCR beta chain emerged from a study of T cells in Graves' hyperthyroidism and ophthalmopathy. TCR beta CDR3 regions were amplified from RNA. During a first-round RT-PCR of the TCR CDR3, the HTBI primer set was used. Each CDR3 protein gets one entry after TCRdb re-called the multiplex PCR reads with MiXCR. This sample has fewer than 750,000 distinct CDR3 sequences, with more than 12% found just once. This clonotype showed up just a few times. Patients showing uncontrolled infection, other autoimmune disease, pregnancy or lactation were ineligible. Each 10 ml fresh peripheral blood draw supplied the PBMCs. This TCR derives from a woman aged 50 to 60 with Graves' ophthalmopathy. Sequenced: blood.

The CDR3 loop reads CASSRMAGFTDTQYF. Written as DNA, the CDR3 is TGCGCCAGCAGCCGCATGGCGGGGTTCACAGATACGCAGTATTTT. V usage is TRBV4-3 and J usage is TRBJ2-3, with a possible D match to TRBD2 (6 bases). Germline loops: CDR1 LGHNA, CDR2 YSLEER. The CDR3 has 15 amino acids. Trimming shortened V by 4 bases and J by 2 bases, and 13 bases separated the two germline ends.